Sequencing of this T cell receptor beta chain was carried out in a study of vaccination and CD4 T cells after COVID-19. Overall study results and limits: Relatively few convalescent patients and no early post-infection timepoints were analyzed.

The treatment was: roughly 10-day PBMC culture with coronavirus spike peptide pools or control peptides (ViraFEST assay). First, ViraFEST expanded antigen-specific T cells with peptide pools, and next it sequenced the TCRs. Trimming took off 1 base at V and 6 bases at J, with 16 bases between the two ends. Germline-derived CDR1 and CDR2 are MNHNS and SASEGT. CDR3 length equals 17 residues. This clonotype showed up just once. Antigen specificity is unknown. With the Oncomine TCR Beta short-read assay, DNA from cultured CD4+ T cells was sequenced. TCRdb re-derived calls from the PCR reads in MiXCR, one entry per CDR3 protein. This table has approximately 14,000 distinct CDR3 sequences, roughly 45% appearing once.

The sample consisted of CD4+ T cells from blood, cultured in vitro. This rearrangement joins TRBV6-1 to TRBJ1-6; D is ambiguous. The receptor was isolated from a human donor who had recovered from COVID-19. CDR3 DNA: TGTGCCAGCAGTGAAGGAGGAGGAAGAAGGCGTAATTCACCCCTCCACTTT. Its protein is CASSEGGGRRRNSPLHF.